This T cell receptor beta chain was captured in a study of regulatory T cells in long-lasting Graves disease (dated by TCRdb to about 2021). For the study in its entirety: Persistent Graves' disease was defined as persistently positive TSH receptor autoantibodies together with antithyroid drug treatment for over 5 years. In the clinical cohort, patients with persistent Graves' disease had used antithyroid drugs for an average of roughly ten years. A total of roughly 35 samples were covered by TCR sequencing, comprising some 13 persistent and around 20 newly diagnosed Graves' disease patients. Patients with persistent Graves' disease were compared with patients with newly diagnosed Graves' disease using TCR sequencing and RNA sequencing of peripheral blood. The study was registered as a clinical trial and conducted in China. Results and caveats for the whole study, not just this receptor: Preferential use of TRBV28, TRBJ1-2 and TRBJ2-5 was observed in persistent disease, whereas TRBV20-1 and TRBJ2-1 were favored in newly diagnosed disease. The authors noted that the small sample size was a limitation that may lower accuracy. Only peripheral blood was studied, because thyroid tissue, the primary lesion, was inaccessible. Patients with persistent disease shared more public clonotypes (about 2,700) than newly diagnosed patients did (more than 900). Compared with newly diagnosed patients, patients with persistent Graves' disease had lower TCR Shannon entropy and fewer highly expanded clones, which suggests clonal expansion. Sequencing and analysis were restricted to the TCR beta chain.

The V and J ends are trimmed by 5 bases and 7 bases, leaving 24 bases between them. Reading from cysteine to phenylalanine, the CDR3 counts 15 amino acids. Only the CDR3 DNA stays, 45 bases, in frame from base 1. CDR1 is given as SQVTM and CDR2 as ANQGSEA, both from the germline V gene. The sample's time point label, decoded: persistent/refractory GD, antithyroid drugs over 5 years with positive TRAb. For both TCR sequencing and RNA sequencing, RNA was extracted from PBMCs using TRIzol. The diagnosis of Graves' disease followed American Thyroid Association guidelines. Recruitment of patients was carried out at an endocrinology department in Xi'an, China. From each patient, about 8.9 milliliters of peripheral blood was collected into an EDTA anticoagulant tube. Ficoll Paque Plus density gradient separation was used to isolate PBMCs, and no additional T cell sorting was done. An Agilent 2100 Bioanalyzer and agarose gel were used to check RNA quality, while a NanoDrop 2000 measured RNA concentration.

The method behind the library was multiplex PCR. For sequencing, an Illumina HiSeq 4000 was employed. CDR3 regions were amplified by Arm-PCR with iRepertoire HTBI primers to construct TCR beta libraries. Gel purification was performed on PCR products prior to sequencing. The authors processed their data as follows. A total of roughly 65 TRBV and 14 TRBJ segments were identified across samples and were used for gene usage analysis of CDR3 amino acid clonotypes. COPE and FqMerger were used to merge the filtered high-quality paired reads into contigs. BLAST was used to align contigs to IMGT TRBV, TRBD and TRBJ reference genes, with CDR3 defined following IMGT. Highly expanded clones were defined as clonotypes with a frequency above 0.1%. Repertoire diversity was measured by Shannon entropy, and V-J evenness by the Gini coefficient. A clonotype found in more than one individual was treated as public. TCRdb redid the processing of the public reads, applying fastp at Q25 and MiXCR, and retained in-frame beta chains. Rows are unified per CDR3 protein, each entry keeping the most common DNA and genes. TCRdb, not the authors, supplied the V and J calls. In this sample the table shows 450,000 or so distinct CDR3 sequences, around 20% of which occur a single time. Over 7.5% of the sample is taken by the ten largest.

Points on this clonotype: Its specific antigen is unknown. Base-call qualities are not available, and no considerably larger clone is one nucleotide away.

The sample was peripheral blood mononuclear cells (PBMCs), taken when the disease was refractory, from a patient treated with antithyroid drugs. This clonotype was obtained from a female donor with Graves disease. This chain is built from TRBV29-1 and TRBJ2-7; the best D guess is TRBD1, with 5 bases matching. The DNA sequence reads TGCAGCGTTAGGGGTGAGTCAGGGAAGGGCCAGGAGCAGTACTTC. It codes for CSVRGESGKGQEQYF.